Each of the 5 T cell receptor beta chains below was sequenced from the same sample in a study of blood T cell repertoires in COVID-19. TCRdb's table, derived via immunoSEQ multiplex PCR, lists solely in-frame clones and lacks some. This sample has approximately 60,000 clones, with 65% to 90% found just once. Material: peripheral blood. The receptors here all came from a man between 50 and 59 years old with active COVID-19.

The gene calls are TRBV19 and TRBJ2-7; TRBD1 matches at 8 bases. The ends lost 6 bases at V and 7 bases at J; junction bases unmatched: 11. The CDR3 consists of 14 residues. Germline V gene sequence: CDR1 LNHDA, CDR2 SQIVND (reference sequence). Here the CDR3 DNA reads TGTGCCAGTAGCTTCCGGGACAGGTCCCCTGAGCAGTACTTC. Translation gives CASSFRDRSPEQYF.

The J gene is TRBJ1-2, the V gene TRBV19; a possible D gene is TRBD1 (5 bases). The CDR3 is 14 amino acids. CDR1 and CDR2 from the germline V gene are LNHDA and SQIVND (reference sequence). V lost 7 bases to trimming and J lost 4 bases, with 16 bases between them. This chain's CDR3 is CASNGDRTIYGYTF. As DNA, the CDR3 is TGTGCCAGTAATGGTGATAGGACAATCTATGGCTACACCTTC.

CDR3 sequence (DNA): TGTGCCAGCTCACCACCTATAGACACAGATACGCAGTATTTT. The encoded protein is CASSPPIDTDTQYF. V and J are TRBV18 and TRBJ2-3; D unresolved. The V and J ends lost 0 bases and 2 bases respectively, with 6 bases between them. The CDR3 is made up of 14 amino acids. CDR1 is KGHSH, CDR2 LQKENI, per germline.

The V call is TRBV5-6, the J call TRBJ2-5, with 7 bases lining up with TRBD1. Germline CDR1 is SGHDT and CDR2 is YYEEEE. Trimming took 0 bases from V and 5 from J; bases not matched to a gene: 16. The CDR3 length is 18 residues. The CDR3 DNA reads TGTGCCAGCAGCTTGGCTACCCTGAGAAGGGGGCTACGGGAGACCCAGTACTTC. It encodes CASSLATLRRGLRETQYF.

This clone appeared a few times. The chain uses TRBV6-2 or TRBV6-3 and TRBJ1-5, with 8 positions matching TRBD1. The CDR3 consists of 16 residues. Losses at the gene ends were 3 bases for V and 6 bases for J; bases not matched to a gene: 10. Germline V gene sequence: CDR1 MNHEY, CDR2 SVGEGT. This CDR3 reads CASSYLRTGRFQPQHF. The CDR3 DNA is TGTGCCAGCAGTTATCTCCGGACAGGGAGGTTTCAGCCCCAGCATTTT.